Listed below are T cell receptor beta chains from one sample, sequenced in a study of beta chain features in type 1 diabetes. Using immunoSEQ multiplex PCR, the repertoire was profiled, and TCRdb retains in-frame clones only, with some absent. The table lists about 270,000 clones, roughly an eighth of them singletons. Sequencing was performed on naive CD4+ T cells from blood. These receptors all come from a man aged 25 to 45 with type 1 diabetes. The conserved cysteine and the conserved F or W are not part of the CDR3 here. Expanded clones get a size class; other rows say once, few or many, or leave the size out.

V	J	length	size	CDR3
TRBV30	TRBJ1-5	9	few	AWSIRGPQH
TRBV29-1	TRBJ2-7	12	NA	SVDAGGRAGEQY
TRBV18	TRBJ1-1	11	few	ASSPTQITEAF
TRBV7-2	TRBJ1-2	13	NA	ASSPYQDSDYGYT
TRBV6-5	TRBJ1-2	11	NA	ASSPGQGIGYT
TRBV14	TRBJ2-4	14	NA	ASSQDLWGGKNIQY
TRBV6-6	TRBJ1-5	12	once	ASTYRGGNQPQH
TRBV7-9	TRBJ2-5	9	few	AVQTGETQY
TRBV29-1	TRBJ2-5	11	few	SVRVGGKETQY
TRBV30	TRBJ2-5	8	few	AWGRETQY
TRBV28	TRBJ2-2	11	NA	ASSLSLFGELF
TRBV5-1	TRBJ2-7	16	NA	ASSPGTSGTLRTYEQY
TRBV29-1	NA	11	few	SVAGHLTYEQY
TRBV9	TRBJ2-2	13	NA	ASSPRGGVTGELF
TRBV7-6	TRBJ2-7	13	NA	ASSPTSGDFYEQY
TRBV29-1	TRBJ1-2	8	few	SVEGSGYT
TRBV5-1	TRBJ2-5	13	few	ASSLDGGAWETQY
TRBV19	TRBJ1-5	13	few	ATSSGQTYHQPQH
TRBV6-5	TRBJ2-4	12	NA	ASSPDGQGGIQY
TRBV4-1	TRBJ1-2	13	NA	ASSQETGWNYGYT
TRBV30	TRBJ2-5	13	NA	AWSVQRGGQETQY
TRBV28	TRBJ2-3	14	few	ASSPLGGRGADTQY
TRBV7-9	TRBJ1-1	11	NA	ASSVQGTTEAF
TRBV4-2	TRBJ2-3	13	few	ASSQSRGDTDTQY
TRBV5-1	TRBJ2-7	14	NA	ASSPPRGSWSYEQY
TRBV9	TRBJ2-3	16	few	ASSTRLAGGPSTDTQY
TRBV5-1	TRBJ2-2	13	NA	ASSSQGANTGELF
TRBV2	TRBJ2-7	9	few	ASTNNYEQY
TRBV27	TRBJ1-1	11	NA	ASRDRANTEAF
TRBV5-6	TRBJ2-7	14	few	ASSLITSGSAGEQY
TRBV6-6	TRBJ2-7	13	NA	ASSYRQGGTYEQY
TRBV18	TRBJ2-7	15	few	ASSPPGGRAFGHEQY
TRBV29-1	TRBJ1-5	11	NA	SVVTGSNQPQH
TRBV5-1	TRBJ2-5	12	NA	ASSFGTGKETQY
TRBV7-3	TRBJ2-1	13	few	ASSSRAGEGDEQF
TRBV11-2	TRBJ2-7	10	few	ASSLGQDEQY
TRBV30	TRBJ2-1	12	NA	AWRDAGPYGEQF
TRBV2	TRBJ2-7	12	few	ASIKGGSSNEQY
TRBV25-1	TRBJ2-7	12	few	ASSEYRDTPQQY
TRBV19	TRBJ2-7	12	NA	ASRQSGRTYEQY
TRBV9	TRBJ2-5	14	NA	ASSPRGGRNQETQY
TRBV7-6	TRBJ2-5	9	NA	ASAMQETQY
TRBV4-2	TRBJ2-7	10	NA	TSSQDTYEQY
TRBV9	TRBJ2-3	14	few	ASSVRGTLYTDTQY
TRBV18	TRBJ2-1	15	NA	ASSPPGLLAGDNEQF
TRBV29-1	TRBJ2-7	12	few	SVGRDRGIYEQY
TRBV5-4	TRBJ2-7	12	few	ASSLWGGTYEQY
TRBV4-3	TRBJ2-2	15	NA	ASSRWTSKSRIGELF
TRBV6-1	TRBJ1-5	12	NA	ASSEASSNQPQH